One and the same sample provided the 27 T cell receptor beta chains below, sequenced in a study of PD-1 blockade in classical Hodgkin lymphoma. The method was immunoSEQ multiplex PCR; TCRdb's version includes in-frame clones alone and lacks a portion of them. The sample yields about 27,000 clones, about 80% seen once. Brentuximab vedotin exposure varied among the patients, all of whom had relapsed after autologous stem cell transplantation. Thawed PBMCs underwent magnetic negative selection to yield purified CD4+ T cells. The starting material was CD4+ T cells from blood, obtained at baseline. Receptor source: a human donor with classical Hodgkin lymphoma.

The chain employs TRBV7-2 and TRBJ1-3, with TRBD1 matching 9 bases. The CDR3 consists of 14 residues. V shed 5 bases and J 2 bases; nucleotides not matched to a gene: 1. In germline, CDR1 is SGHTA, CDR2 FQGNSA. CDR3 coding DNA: TGTGCCAGCAGCGGGACAGGGACTGGAAACACCATATATTTT. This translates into CASSGTGTGNTIYF.

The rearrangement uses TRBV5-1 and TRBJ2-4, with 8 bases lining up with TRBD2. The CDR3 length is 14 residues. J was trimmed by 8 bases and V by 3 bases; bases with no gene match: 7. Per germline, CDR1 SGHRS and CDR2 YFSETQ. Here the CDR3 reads CASSSSGGGDIQYF. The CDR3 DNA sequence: TGCGCCAGCAGCTCCAGCGGGGGTGGGGACATTCAGTACTTC.

CDR3 residues: CASSSRLAGYSYNEQFF. CDR3 sequence (DNA): TGTGCCAGCAGCTCTCGACTAGCGGGGTACTCCTACAATGAGCAGTTCTTC. The genes are TRBV7-6 and TRBJ2-1, with 11 bases fitting TRBD2. J gave up 0 bases and V 4 bases, and 5 bases lay outside the gene matches. The CDR3 spans 17 residues. CDR1 is SGHVS, CDR2 FNYEAQ, per germline.

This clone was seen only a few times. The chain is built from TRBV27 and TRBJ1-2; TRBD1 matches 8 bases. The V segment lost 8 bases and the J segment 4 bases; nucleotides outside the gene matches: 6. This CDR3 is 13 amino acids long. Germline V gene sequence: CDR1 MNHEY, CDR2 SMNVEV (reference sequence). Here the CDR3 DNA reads TGTGCCAGCGGGAGACAGGGGCGCTATGGCTACACCTTC. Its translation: CASGRQGRYGYTF.

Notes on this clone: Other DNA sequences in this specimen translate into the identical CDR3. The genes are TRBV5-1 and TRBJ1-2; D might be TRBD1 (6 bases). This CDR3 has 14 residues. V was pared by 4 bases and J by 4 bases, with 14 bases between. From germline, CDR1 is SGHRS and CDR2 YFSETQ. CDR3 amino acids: CASSAGGAVYGYTF. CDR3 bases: TGCGCCAGCAGCGCCGGGGGCGCAGTCTATGGCTACACCTTC.

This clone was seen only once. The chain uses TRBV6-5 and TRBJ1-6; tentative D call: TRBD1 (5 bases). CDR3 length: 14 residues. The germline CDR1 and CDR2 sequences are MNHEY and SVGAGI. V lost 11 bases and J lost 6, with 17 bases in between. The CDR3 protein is CASSSRQTNSPLHF. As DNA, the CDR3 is TGTGCCTCCTCGTCTAGACAGACTAATTCACCCCTCCACTTT.

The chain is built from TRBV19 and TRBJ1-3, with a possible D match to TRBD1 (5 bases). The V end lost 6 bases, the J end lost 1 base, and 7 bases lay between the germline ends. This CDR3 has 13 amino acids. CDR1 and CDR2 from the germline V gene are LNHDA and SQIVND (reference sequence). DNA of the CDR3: TGTGCCAGTAGACAGGCTTCTGGAAACACCATATATTTT. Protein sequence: CASRQASGNTIYF. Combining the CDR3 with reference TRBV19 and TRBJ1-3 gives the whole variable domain DGGITQSPKYLFRKEGQNVTLSCEQNLNHDAMYWYRQDPGQGLRLIYYSQIVNDFQKGDIAEGYSVSREKKESFPLTVTSAQKNPTAFYLCASRQASGNTIYFGEGSWLTVV.

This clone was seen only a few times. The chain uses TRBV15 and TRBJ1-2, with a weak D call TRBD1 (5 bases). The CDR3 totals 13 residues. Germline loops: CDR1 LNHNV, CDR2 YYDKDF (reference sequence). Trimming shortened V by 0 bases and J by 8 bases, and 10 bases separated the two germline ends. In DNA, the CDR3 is TGTGCCACCAGCAGAGAGAGGGGCCAGGGCTACACCTTC. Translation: CATSRERGQGYTF.

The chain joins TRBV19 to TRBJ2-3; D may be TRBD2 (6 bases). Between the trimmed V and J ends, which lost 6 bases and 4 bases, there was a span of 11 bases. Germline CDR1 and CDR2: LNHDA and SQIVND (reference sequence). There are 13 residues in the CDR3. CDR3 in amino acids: CASRSSVPDTQYF. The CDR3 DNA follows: TGTGCCAGTAGGTCTAGCGTTCCAGATACGCAGTATTTT. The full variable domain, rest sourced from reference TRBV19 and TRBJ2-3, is DGGITQSPKYLFRKEGQNVTLSCEQNLNHDAMYWYRQDPGQGLRLIYYSQIVNDFQKGDIAEGYSVSREKKESFPLTVTSAQKNPTAFYLCASRSSVPDTQYFGPGTRLTVL.

This CDR3 is CASSPGTGVHSYNEQFF. The CDR3 bases are TGTGCCAGCAGCCCAGGGACAGGCGTTCACTCCTACAATGAGCAGTTCTTC. This chain joins TRBV7-6 and TRBJ2-1; 8 nucleotides match TRBD1. Per the germline V gene, CDR1 is SGHVS and CDR2 is FNYEAQ. Trimming cost V 5 bases and J 0 bases; bases outside gene matches: 9. The CDR3 consists of 17 residues.

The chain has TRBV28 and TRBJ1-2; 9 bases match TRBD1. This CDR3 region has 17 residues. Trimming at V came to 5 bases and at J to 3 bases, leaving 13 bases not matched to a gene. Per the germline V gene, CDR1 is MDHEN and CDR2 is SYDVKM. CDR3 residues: CASSGWTGDTTDYGYTF. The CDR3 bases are TGTGCCAGCAGTGGTTGGACAGGGGACACCACGGACTATGGCTACACCTTC.

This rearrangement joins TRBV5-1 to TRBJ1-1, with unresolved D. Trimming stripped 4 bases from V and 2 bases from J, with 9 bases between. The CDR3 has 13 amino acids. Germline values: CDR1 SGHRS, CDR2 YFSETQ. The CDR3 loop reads CASSRDGNTEAFF. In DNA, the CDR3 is TGCGCCAGCAGCCGCGATGGTAACACTGAAGCTTTCTTT.

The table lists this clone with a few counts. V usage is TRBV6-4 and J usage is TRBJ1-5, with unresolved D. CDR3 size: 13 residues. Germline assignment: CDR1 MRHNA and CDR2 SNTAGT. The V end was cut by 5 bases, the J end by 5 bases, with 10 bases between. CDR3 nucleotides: TGTGCCAGCAGTACAGACCACCATCAGCCCCAGCATTTT. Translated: CASSTDHHQPQHF.

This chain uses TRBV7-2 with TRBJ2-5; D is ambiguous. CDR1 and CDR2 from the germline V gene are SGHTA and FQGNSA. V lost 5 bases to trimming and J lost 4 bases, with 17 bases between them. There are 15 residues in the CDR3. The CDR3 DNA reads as TGTGCCAGCAGCAACCGGTTTGGCGGCGGAGAGACCCAGTACTTC. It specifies CASSNRFGGGETQYF.

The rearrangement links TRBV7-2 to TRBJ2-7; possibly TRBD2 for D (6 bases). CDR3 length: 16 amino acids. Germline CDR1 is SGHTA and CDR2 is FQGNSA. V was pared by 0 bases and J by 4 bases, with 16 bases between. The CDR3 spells CASSLAGGPGRYEQYF. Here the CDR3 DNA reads TGTGCCAGCAGCTTAGCGGGTGGCCCAGGGAGGTACGAGCAGTACTTC. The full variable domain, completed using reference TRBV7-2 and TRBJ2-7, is GAGVSQSPSNKVTEKGKDVELRCDPISGHTALYWYRQSLGQGLEFLIYFQGNSAPDKSGLPSDRFSAERTGGSVSTLTIQRTQQEDSAVYLCASSLAGGPGRYEQYFGPGTRLTVT.

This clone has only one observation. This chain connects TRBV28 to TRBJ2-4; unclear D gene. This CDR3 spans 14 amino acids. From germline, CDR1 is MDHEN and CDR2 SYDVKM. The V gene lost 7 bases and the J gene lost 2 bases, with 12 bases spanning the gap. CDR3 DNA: TGTGCCAGCAACCCGGACGTAACCAAAAACATTCAGTACTTC. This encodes CASNPDVTKNIQYF.

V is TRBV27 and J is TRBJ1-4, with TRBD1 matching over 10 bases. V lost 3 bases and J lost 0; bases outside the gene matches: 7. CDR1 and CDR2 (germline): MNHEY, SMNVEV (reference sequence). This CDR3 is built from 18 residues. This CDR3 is CASSFRQGATATNEKLFF. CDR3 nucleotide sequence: TGTGCCAGCAGTTTCCGACAGGGGGCGACGGCAACTAATGAAAAACTGTTTTTT.

CDR3 sequence reads: CASSKQAGIVDEQFF. Written as DNA, the CDR3 is TGTGCCAGCAGCAAACAAGCTGGGATCGTCGATGAGCAGTTCTTC. The chain joins TRBV7-6 to TRBJ2-1; D is uncertain. V was cut by 5 bases and J by 8 bases, with 19 bases left in between. CDR3 length: 15 residues. Germline V gene data show CDR1 as SGHVS and CDR2 as FNYEAQ.

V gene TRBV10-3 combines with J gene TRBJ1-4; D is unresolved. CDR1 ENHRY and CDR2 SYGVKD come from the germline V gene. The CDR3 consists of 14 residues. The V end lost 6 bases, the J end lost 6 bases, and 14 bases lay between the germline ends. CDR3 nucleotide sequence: TGTGCCATCAGCTTGACGGCAGAGGATGAAAAACTGTTTTTT. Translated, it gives CAISLTAEDEKLFF.

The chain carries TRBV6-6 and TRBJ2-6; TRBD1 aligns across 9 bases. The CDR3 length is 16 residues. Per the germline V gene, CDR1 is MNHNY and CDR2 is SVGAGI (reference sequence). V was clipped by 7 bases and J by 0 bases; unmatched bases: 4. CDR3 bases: TGTGCCAGCACCGGACAGGGGCTCTCTGGGGCCAACGTCCTGACTTTC. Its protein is CASTGQGLSGANVLTF.

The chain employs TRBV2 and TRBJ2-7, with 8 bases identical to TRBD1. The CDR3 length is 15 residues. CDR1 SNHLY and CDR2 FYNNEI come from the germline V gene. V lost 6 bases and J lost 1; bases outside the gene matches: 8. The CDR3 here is CASSADRVLSYEQYF. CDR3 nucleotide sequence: TGTGCCAGCAGCGCGGACAGGGTTTTATCCTACGAGCAGTACTTC. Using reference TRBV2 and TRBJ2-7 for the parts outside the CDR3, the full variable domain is EPEVTQTPSHQVTQMGQEVILRCVPISNHLYFYWYRQILGQKVEFLVSFYNNEISEKSEIFDDQFSVERPDGSNFTLKIRSTKLEDSAMYFCASSADRVLSYEQYFGPGTRLTVT.

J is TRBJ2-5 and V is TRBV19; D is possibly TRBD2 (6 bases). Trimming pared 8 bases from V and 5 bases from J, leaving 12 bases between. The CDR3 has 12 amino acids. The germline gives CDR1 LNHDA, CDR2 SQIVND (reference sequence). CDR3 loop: CASGRGGETQYF. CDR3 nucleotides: TGTGCCAGTGGTCGGGGAGGTGAGACCCAGTACTTC.

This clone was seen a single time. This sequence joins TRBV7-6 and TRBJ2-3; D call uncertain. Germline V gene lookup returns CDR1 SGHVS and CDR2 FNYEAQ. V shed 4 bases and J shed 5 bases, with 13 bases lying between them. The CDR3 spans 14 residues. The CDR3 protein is CASSSRSARDTQYF. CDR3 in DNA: TGTGCCAGCAGCTCCCGATCGGCTAGAGATACGCAGTATTTT.

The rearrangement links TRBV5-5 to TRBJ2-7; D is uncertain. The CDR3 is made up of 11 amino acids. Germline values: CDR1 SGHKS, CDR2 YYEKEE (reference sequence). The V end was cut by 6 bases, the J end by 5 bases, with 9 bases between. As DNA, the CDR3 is TGTGCCAGCACCTCATCCCACGAGCAGTACTTC. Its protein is CASTSSHEQYF.

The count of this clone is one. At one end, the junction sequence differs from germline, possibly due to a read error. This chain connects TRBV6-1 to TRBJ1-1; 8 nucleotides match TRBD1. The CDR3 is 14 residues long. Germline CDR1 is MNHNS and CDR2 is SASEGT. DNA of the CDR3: TGTGCCAGCAGTGAGGGGACAGGTATCCCCCCTAAAGGTTTT. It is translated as CASSEGTGIPPKGF.

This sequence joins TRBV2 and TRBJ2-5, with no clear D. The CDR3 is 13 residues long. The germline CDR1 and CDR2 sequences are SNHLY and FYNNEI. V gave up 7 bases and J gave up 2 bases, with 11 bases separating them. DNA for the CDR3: TGTGCCAGCATTATAGTGTGGCAAGAGACCCAGTACTTC. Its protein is CASIIVWQETQYF.

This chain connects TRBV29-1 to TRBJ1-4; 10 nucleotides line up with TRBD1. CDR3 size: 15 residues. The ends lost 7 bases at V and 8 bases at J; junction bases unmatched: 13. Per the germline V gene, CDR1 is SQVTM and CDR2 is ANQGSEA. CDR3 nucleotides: TGCAGCGCTAAAGGACAGGGGGAAAGAAGAGAAAAACTGTTTTTT. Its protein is CSAKGQGERREKLFF. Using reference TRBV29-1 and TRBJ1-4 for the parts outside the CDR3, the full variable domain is SAVISQKPSRDICQRGTSLTIQCQVDSQVTMMFWYRQQPGQSLTLIATANQGSEATYESGFVIDKFPISRPNLTFSTLTVSNMSPEDSSIYLCSAKGQGERREKLFFGSGTQLSVL.